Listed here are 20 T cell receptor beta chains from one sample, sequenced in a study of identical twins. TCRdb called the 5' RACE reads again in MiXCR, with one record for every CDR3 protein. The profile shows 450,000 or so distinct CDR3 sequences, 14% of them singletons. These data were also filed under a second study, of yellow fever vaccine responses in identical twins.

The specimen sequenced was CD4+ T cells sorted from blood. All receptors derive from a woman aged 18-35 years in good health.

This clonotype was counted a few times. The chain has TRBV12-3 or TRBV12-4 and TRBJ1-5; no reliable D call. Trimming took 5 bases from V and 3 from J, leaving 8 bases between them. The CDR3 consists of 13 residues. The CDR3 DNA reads TGTGCCAGCAGTCAGTGGCCCAATCAGCCCCAGCATTTT. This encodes CASSQWPNQPQHF.

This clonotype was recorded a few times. The CDR3 DNA reads as TGCGCCAGCATGGAGGGCGGGGTCTCTGGGGCCAACGTCCTGACTTTC. Its translation: CASMEGGVSGANVLTF. V is TRBV5-1 and J is TRBJ2-6, with D possibly TRBD2 on 6 matching bases. The V end lost 6 bases, the J end lost 0 bases, and 13 bases lay between the germline ends. This CDR3 contains 16 residues. CDR1 and CDR2 from the germline V gene are SGHRS and YFSETQ.

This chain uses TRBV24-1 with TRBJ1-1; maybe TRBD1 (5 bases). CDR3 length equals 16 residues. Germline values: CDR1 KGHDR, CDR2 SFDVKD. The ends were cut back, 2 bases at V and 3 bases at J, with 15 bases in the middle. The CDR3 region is CATSDSAAGLDTEAFF. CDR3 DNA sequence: TGTGCCACCAGTGATTCGGCGGCAGGGCTGGACACTGAAGCTTTCTTT.

CDR3: CASSGGQGRTEAFF. The CDR3 DNA follows: TGTGCCAGCAGCGGAGGACAGGGTAGGACTGAAGCTTTCTTT. The chain uses TRBV7-3 and TRBJ1-1; TRBD1 agrees at 8 bases. The CDR3 runs 14 residues. V trimming: 5 bases; J trimming: 5 bases; junction bases outside the gene matches: 7. Germline V gene sequence: CDR1 SGHTA, CDR2 FQGTGA.

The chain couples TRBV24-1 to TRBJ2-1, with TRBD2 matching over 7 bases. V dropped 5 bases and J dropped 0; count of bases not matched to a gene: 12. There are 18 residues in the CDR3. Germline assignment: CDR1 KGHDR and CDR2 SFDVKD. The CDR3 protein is CATSGPSGGRSSYNEQFF. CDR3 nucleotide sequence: TGTGCCACCAGTGGGCCTAGCGGAGGGAGGAGCTCCTACAATGAGCAGTTCTTC.

This CDR3 is CSARGARQENYGYTF. As DNA, the CDR3 is TGCAGTGCTAGAGGAGCCCGACAGGAAAACTATGGCTACACCTTC. The chain employs TRBV20-1 and TRBJ1-2; D might be TRBD1 (6 bases). Germline CDR1 is DFQATT and CDR2 is SNEGSKA (reference sequence). This CDR3 has 15 amino acids. V lost 1 base and J lost 2, with 14 bases in between.

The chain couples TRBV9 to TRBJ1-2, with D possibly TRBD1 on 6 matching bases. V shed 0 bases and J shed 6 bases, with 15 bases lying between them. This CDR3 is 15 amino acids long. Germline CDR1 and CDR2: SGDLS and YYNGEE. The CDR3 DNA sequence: TGTGCCAGCAGCGTAGAAGGGGGGCGCAGAAATGGCTACACCTTC. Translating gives CASSVEGGRRNGYTF.

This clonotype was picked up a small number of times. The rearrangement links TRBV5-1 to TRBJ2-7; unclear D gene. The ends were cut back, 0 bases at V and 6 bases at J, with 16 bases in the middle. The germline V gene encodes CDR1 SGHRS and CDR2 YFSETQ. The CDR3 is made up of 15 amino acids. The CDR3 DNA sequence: TGCGCCAGCAGCTTGGAGGCTAGGGTGAACTCCGAGCAGTACTTC. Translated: CASSLEARVNSEQYF. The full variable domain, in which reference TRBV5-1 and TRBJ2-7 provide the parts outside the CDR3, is KAGVTQTPRYLIKTRGQQVTLSCSPISGHRSVSWYQQTPGQGLQFLFEYFSETQRNKGNFPGRFSGRQFSNSRSEMNVSTLELGDSALYLCASSLEARVNSEQYFGPGTRLTVT.

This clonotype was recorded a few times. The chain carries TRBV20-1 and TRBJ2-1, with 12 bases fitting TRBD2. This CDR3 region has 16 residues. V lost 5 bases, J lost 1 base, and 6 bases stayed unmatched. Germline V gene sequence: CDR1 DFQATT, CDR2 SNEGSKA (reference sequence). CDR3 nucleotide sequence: TGCAGTGCTTCTAGCGGGAGGGCCTGGTCCTACAATGAGCAGTTCTTC. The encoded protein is CSASSGRAWSYNEQFF.

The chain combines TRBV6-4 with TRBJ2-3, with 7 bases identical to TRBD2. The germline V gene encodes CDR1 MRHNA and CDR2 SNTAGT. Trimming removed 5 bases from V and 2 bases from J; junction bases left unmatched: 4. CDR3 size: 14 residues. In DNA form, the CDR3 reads TGTGCCAGCAGTAAAGGACTAGACACAGATACGCAGTATTTT. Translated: CASSKGLDTDTQYF.

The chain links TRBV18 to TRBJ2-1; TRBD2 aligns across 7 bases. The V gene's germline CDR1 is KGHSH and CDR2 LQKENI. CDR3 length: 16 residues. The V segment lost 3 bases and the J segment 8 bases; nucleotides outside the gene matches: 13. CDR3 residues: CASSPPLAAGVHEQFF. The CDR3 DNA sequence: TGTGCCAGCTCACCCCCCCTAGCGGCGGGTGTGCATGAGCAGTTCTTC.

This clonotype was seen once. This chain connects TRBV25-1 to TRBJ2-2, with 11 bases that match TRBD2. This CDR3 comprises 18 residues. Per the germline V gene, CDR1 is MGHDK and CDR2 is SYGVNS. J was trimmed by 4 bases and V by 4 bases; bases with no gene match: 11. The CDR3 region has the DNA TGTGCCAGCAGTGGTCTAGCGGGGGGAGCTCGCGGCACCGGGGAGCTGTTTTTT. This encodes CASSGLAGGARGTGELFF.

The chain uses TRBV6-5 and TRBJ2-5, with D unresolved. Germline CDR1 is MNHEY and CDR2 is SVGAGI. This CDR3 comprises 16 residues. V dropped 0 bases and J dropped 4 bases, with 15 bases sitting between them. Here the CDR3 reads CASSYSGRPELETQYF. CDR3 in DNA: TGTGCCAGCAGTTACTCGGGCAGGCCCGAACTAGAGACCCAGTACTTC.

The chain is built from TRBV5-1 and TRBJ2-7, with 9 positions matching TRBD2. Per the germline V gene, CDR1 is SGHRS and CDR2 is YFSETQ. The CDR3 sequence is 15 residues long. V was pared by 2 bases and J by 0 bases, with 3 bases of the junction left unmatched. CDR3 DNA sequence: TGCGCCAGCAGCTTCGGCGGGAGGGCCTCCTACGAGCAGTACTTC. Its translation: CASSFGGRASYEQYF.

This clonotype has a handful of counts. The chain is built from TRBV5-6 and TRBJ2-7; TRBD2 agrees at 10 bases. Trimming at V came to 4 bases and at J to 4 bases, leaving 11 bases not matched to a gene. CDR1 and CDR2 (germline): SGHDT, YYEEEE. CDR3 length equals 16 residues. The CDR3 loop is CASSRGETSGPYEQYF. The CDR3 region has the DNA TGTGCCAGCAGCAGGGGGGAGACTAGCGGGCCGTACGAGCAGTACTTC.

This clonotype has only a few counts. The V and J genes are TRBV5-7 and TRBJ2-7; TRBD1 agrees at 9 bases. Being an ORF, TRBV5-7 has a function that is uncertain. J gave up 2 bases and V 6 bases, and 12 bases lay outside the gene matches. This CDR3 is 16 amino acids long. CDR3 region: CASTRSGTGLPYEQYF. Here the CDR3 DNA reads TGTGCCAGCACCAGATCCGGGACAGGGCTCCCCTACGAGCAGTACTTC.

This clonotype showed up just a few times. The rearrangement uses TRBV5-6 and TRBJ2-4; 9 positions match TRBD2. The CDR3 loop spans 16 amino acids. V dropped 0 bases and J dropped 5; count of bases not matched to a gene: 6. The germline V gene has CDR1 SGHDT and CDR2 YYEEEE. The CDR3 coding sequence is TGTGCCAGCAGCTTGGAAGGACTAGCGATTGAAAACATTCAGTACTTC. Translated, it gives CASSLEGLAIENIQYF.

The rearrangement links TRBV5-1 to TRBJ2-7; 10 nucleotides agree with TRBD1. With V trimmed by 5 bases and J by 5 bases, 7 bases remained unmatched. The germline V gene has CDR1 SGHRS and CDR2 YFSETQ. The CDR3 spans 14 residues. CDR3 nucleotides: TGCGCCAGCAGGGCTGGGACAGGGGTAAACGAGCAGTACTTC. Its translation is CASRAGTGVNEQYF.

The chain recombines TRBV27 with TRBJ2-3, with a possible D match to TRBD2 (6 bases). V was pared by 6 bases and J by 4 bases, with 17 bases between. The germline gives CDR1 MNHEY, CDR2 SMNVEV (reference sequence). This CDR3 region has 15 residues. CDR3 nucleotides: TGTGCCAGCAGGGGGGTTGCGGGATTCGCAGATACGCAGTATTTT. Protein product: CASRGVAGFADTQYF.

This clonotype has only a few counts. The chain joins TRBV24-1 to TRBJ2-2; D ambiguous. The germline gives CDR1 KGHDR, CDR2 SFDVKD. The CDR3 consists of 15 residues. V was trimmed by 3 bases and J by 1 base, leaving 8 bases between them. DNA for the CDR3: TGTGCCACCAGTGATATCAGCCGGAACACCGGGGAGCTGTTTTTT. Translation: CATSDISRNTGELFF.